This TCR beta chain was sequenced during a study of T cell responses to AZD1222 COVID-19 vaccine. TCRdb keeps only in-frame clones here, not all; method: immunoSEQ multiplex PCR. In the table there are approximately 140,000 clones, about nine tenths of which are singletons. CDR1 is SGHVS, CDR2 FQNEAQ, per germline. V trimming: 1 base; J trimming: 9 bases; junction bases outside the gene matches: 8. The CDR3 is 15 amino acids. The sequenced sample was peripheral blood, obtained 28 days after the second AZD1222 dose. This sequence was found in an adult who received the AZD1222 COVID-19 vaccine. J is TRBJ2-7 and V is TRBV7-8; 11 nucleotides agree with TRBD1. The CDR3 region is CASSLEGGQGVWQYF. Here the CDR3 DNA reads TGTGCCAGCAGCTTAGAAGGGGGACAGGGGGTTTGGCAGTACTTC.